Shown below are 11 T cell receptor beta chains from a single sample sequenced in a study of blood T cell repertoires in COVID-19. Only in-frame clones appear in the TCRdb table, and some are missing; sequencing was by immunoSEQ multiplex PCR. The sample holds about 210,000 clones; more than 80% are singletons and the top ten take about 7.8%. The sequenced material came from peripheral blood. All receptors derive from a woman older than 75 with COVID-19, enrolled during active disease.

The V gene is TRBV5-1, the J gene TRBJ2-5; 9 bases map to TRBD2. This CDR3 is built from 15 residues. Germline loops: CDR1 SGHRS, CDR2 YFSETQ. V dropped 1 base and J dropped 4; count of bases not matched to a gene: 5. CDR3 bases: TGCGCCAGCAGCTTGCAGGGAGCGGGAGGAGAGACCCAGTACTTC. Its protein product is CASSLQGAGGETQYF.

This clone was seen just once. This chain joins TRBV6-1 and TRBJ1-2; maybe TRBD1 (5 bases). Germline V lookup: CDR1 MNHNS, CDR2 SASEGT. This CDR3 is 15 amino acids long. Trimming took off 2 bases at V and 4 bases at J, with 14 bases between the two ends. The CDR3 loop reads CASSERTGGGYGYTF. In nucleotides, the CDR3 is TGTGCCAGCAGTGAAAGGACGGGGGGGGGCTATGGCTACACCTTC.

In its sample, this clone was seen a few times. The chain links TRBV12-3 or TRBV12-4 to TRBJ1-4; D might be TRBD1 (5 bases). The V end was cut by 6 bases, the J end by 3 bases, with 5 bases between. The CDR3 consists of 12 residues. The CDR3 DNA is TGTGCCAGCAGACAGGCTAATGAAAAACTGTTTTTT. This encodes CASRQANEKLFF.

This clone was observed a few times. The conserved closing phenylalanine or tryptophan is absent in this CDR3, likely reflecting a read error. No DNA is shown, since the ends of the CDR3 on it are uncertain; the CDR3 is the one TCRdb lists. The chain couples TRBV12-5 to TRBJ1-1; the table calls TRBD1, which could not be checked here. Per the germline V gene, CDR1 is LGHNT and CDR2 is FRNRAP. The CDR3 has 9 residues if both end residues are counted. The CDR3 reads CASGRRGNQ.

J is TRBJ2-5 and V is TRBV6-5; perhaps TRBD2 as D (5 bases). With 5 bases removed from V and 2 bases from J, the gap between germline ends came to 9 bases. The CDR3 loop spans 13 amino acids. Germline CDR1 MNHEY, CDR2 SVGAGI. The CDR3 bases are TGTGCCAGCAGTCCCCCGGGGCAAGAGACCCAGTACTTC. Translation gives CASSPPGQETQYF.

The chain combines TRBV28 with TRBJ1-1; no clear D. Trimming cost V 5 bases and J 3 bases, with 13 bases left between them. The CDR3 spans 14 residues. The germline V gene has CDR1 MDHEN and CDR2 SYDVKM. The CDR3 sequence: CASSPREIHTEAFF. The CDR3 bases are TGTGCCAGCAGTCCAAGAGAGATTCACACTGAAGCTTTCTTT.

The chain links TRBV5-4 to TRBJ2-2; D remains ambiguous. Trimming stripped 1 base from V and 4 bases from J, with 5 bases between. Per the germline V gene, CDR1 is SGHNT and CDR2 is YYREEE (reference sequence). This CDR3 is built from 13 residues. The CDR3 spells CASSLIGTGELFF. The CDR3 region has the DNA TGTGCCAGCAGCTTGATCGGCACCGGGGAGCTGTTTTTT.

The sample holds a few counts of this clone. The CDR3, as DNA: TGTGCCAGCACCGCGACAGAATCTAGCACAGATACGCAGTATTTT. Its protein is CASTATESSTDTQYF. V and J are TRBV2 and TRBJ2-3, with a weak D call TRBD1 (5 bases). V was trimmed by 7 bases and J by 0 bases, leaving 14 bases between them. CDR3 size: 15 residues. Germline values: CDR1 SNHLY, CDR2 FYNNEI.

This chain connects TRBV6-5 to TRBJ2-3, with 12 bases aligning to TRBD2. With V trimmed by 2 bases and J by 10 bases, 10 bases remained unmatched. The CDR3 consists of 16 residues. CDR1 is MNHEY and CDR2 is SVGAGI in the germline V gene. CDR3 sequence: CASSYRPASGRAAQYF. The DNA of the CDR3 is TGTGCCAGCAGTTACCGCCCGGCTAGCGGGAGGGCGGCGCAGTATTTT.

This chain connects TRBV24-1 to TRBJ1-1, with 7 bases that match TRBD1. This CDR3 contains 13 residues. Looked up from germline, CDR1 is KGHDR and CDR2 is SFDVKD. V dropped 3 bases and J dropped 10; count of bases not matched to a gene: 7. The CDR3 is CATSDPDRVGAFF. DNA for the CDR3: TGTGCCACCAGTGATCCTGACAGGGTCGGAGCTTTCTTT.

The CDR3 sequence: CASSPGAGVETQYF. The CDR3 coding sequence is TGTGCCAGCTCACCGGGCGCAGGGGTAGAGACCCAGTACTTC. V usage is TRBV18 and J usage is TRBJ2-5; TRBD1 is a possible D gene (6 bases). Per germline, CDR1 KGHSH and CDR2 LQKENI. The V and J ends lost 3 bases and 4 bases respectively, with 12 bases between them. The length of the CDR3 is 14 residues.